Below are 13 T cell receptor beta chains sequenced from a single sample in a study of shared clonotypes between healthy human individuals. Generated by immunoSEQ multiplex PCR, the TCRdb table keeps only in-frame clones and is missing some. The sample has about 1 million clones, 70% to 80% seen once. Sequences were obtained from memory CD4+ T cells from PBMCs. The subset denotes: CD45RA-negative fraction. The receptors were gathered from a man younger than 35 in good health. Some clones in this sample may be carry-over from other donors' samples.

This clone was recorded only once. The rearrangement uses TRBV13 and TRBJ2-3, with TRBD1 matching 9 bases. Germline V lookup: CDR1 PRHDT, CDR2 FYEKMQ (reference sequence). The V segment lost 5 bases and the J segment 1 base; nucleotides outside the gene matches: 7. This CDR3 comprises 16 residues. CDR3: CASSTWDRVGTDTQYF. CDR3 sequence (DNA): TGTGCCAGCAGCACCTGGGACAGGGTTGGCACAGATACGCAGTATTTT.

The chain is built from TRBV18 and TRBJ1-2; 7 positions match TRBD1. V dropped 6 bases and J dropped 5; count of bases not matched to a gene: 6. CDR1 is KGHSH, CDR2 LQKENI, per germline. CDR3 length: 13 residues. CDR3 DNA: TGTGCCAGCTCCCAGACAGGGTTATATGGCTACACCTTC. Amino acids: CASSQTGLYGYTF.

The chain has TRBV28 and TRBJ2-3; 12 bases match TRBD2. J lost 3 bases, V lost 4 bases, and 5 bases had no gene match. The CDR3 extends over 16 amino acids. Germline V gene data show CDR1 as MDHEN and CDR2 as SYDVKM. CDR3 nucleotide sequence: TGTGCCAGCAGTTCACTAGCGGGAGGTGTGACAGATACGCAGTATTTT. This gives the protein CASSSLAGGVTDTQYF.

This rearrangement joins TRBV30 to TRBJ1-4, with 9 bases that match TRBD1. V lost 3 bases and J lost 10; bases outside the gene matches: 9. The CDR3 runs 14 residues. Germline V gene sequence: CDR1 GTSNPN, CDR2 SVGIG (reference sequence). In nucleotides, the CDR3 is TGTGCCTGGAGGGGAGAGGACAGGGGTGGAAAACTGTTTTTT. It specifies CAWRGEDRGGKLFF.

This clone was counted a few times. The chain carries TRBV18 and TRBJ1-1, with D unresolved. The V end lost 2 bases, the J end lost 4 bases, and 8 bases lay between the germline ends. CDR1 and CDR2 (germline): KGHSH, LQKENI. There are 13 residues in the CDR3. The CDR3 sequence is CASSPIVLTEAFF. The CDR3 nucleotides are TGTGCCAGCTCACCAATCGTACTCACTGAAGCTTTCTTT.

This clone was counted between two and nine times. V is TRBV4-1 and J is TRBJ1-5; D is unresolved. V was cut by 0 bases and J by 7 bases, with 7 bases left in between. Germline V gene sequence: CDR1 MGHRA, CDR2 YSYEKL. The CDR3 covers 13 residues. CDR3 sequence: CASSQDGSQPQHF. The CDR3 DNA follows: TGCGCCAGCAGCCAAGACGGAAGCCAGCCCCAGCATTTT.

This clone was detected once. The chain recombines TRBV28 with TRBJ1-2, with 7 positions matching TRBD1. Per germline, CDR1 MDHEN and CDR2 SYDVKM. V lost 3 bases, J lost 8 bases, and 12 bases stayed unmatched. This CDR3 has 15 residues. CDR3 in amino acids: CASSFPWTGLGGYTF. CDR3 nucleotides: TGTGCCAGCAGTTTCCCATGGACAGGTTTAGGAGGCTACACCTTC.

V is TRBV28 and J is TRBJ1-5; the D gene is possibly TRBD1 (6 bases). Germline V gives CDR1 MDHEN, CDR2 SYDVKM. CDR3 length equals 16 residues. Trimming stripped 2 bases from V and 3 bases from J, with 14 bases between. CDR3 nucleotide sequence: TGTGCCAGCAGTTTAGTGGGGGGGCGTGTCAATCAGCCCCAGCATTTT. It specifies CASSLVGGRVNQPQHF. The full variable domain, completed using reference TRBV28 and TRBJ1-5, is DVKVTQSSRYLVKRTGEKVFLECVQDMDHENMFWYRQDPGLGLRLIYFSYDVKMKEKGDIPEGYSVSREKKERFSLILESASTNQTSMYLCASSLVGGRVNQPQHFGDGTRLSIL.

J is TRBJ2-1 and V is TRBV6-1, with D perhaps TRBD2 (5 bases). Germline V gives CDR1 MNHNS, CDR2 SASEGT. The CDR3 extends over 15 amino acids. The V end lost 6 bases, the J end lost 8 bases, and 20 bases lay between the germline ends. CDR3 in amino acids: CASRGTVFGVYEQFF. CDR3 sequence (DNA): TGTGCCAGCAGGGGAACAGTTTTCGGGGTGTATGAGCAGTTCTTC.

The chain recombines TRBV10-2 with TRBJ2-6; tentatively, D is TRBD1 (5 bases). Trimming took off 3 bases at V and 0 bases at J, with 12 bases between the two ends. There are 17 residues in the CDR3. CDR1 and CDR2 from the germline V gene are WSHSY and SAAADI. In DNA form, the CDR3 reads TGCGCCAGCAGTGAAGAAGGGGCGTTCTCTGGGGCCAACGTCCTGACTTTC. It codes for CASSEEGAFSGANVLTF.

The chain has TRBV25-1 and TRBJ1-1, with D possibly being TRBD1 (5 bases). V was clipped by 0 bases and J by 3 bases, with 11 bases between them. The CDR3 runs 15 residues. Looked up from germline, CDR1 is MGHDK and CDR2 is SYGVNS. CDR3: CASSEYRRGYTEAFF. For the CDR3, the DNA is TGTGCCAGCAGTGAATATAGGAGGGGCTACACTGAAGCTTTCTTT. The variable domain in full, with the rest retrieved from reference TRBV25-1 and TRBJ1-1, is EADIYQTPRYLVIGTGKKITLECSQTMGHDKMYWYQQDPGMELHLIHYSYGVNSTEKGDLSSESTVSRIRTEHFPLTLESARPSHTSQYLCASSEYRRGYTEAFFGQGTRLTVV.

The rearrangement links TRBV5-1 to TRBJ2-3, with D tentatively TRBD1 (5 bases). V dropped 3 bases and J dropped 1 base, with 12 bases sitting between them. CDR1 and CDR2 from the germline V gene are SGHRS and YFSETQ. The CDR3 spans 15 residues. CDR3 region: CASSSGNTRTDTQYF. CDR3 DNA sequence: TGCGCCAGCAGCTCAGGGAACACCCGCACAGATACGCAGTATTTT.

V and J are TRBV5-1 and TRBJ1-1; 9 nucleotides align to TRBD1. The CDR3 is 14 residues long. V was clipped by 4 bases and J by 3 bases; unmatched bases: 4. The V gene's germline CDR1 is SGHRS and CDR2 YFSETQ. The CDR3 reads CASSKQGADTEAFF. For the CDR3, the DNA is TGCGCCAGCAGCAAACAGGGGGCCGACACTGAAGCTTTCTTT.